These 24 T cell receptor beta chains share one sample of origin, sequenced in a study of cytomegalovirus exposure and HLA in healthy donors. PCR amplification relied on 60 Vbeta primers (plus 13 Jbeta primers). TCRdb's table, derived via immunoSEQ multiplex PCR, lists solely in-frame clones and lacks some. The sample has around 100,000 clones; roughly 83% are singletons. Sequenced material: PBMCs. Receptors originate from a woman aged 18 to 35 in good health and CMV-seropositive.

A single count supports this clone. This chain connects TRBV5-6 to TRBJ2-7; the match to TRBD1 covers 9 bases. J gave up 3 bases and V 0 bases, and 10 bases lay outside the gene matches. The CDR3 has 17 residues. Germline assignment: CDR1 SGHDT and CDR2 YYEEEE. This chain's CDR3 is CASSLGLIGTGIYEQYF. The CDR3 nucleotides are TGTGCCAGCAGCTTGGGGTTAATTGGGACAGGGATCTACGAGCAGTACTTC.

The CDR3 coding sequence is TGTGCCACCTCAGGGGACAATGAGCAGTTCTTC. It translates to CATSGDNEQFF. The V gene is TRBV28, the J gene TRBJ2-1; the D gene is possibly TRBD1 (6 bases). This CDR3 is 11 amino acids long. The V and J ends lost 10 bases and 5 bases respectively, with 9 bases between them. Germline V CDR1 and CDR2: MDHEN, SYDVKM.

The chain combines TRBV7-9 with TRBJ1-1, with 8 bases matching TRBD1. After removal of 5 bases from V and 2 bases from J, the junction contained 7 bases not matched to a gene. This CDR3 region has 15 residues. The V gene's germline CDR1 is SEHNR and CDR2 FQNEAQ (reference sequence). The CDR3 here is CASSPWTGKNTEAFF. CDR3 DNA sequence: TGTGCCAGCAGCCCCTGGACAGGGAAAAACACTGAAGCTTTCTTT.

J is TRBJ2-7 and V is TRBV5-4; 10 nucleotides agree with TRBD1. This CDR3 has 14 amino acids. In germline, CDR1 is SGHNT, CDR2 YYREEE (reference sequence). The junction had 5 bases not matched to a gene; V was cut back by 4 bases and J by 4 bases. CDR3 DNA sequence: TGTGCCAGCAGCCCCCGGGACAGGGGTTACGAGCAGTACTTC. Translating gives CASSPRDRGYEQYF.

V gene TRBV2 combines with J gene TRBJ2-5; 10 bases are shared with TRBD2. Germline V gene data show CDR1 as SNHLY and CDR2 as FYNNEI. There are 15 residues in the CDR3. The V and J ends lost 2 bases and 2 bases, in that order; junction bases with no gene match: 2. The CDR3 sequence is CASSETSGVQETQYF. CDR3 in DNA: TGTGCCAGCAGTGAAACTAGCGGGGTACAAGAGACCCAGTACTTC.

The V gene is TRBV10-2, the J gene TRBJ2-2, with TRBD1 as a possible D gene (5 bases). V was shortened by 4 bases and J by 7 bases, with 10 bases between the two germline ends. The CDR3 is 13 amino acids. CDR1 and CDR2 (germline): WSHSY, SAAADI. CDR3 coding DNA: TGCGCCAGCAGTGGCAGGGTATTCGGGGAGCTGTTTTTT. Translated: CASSGRVFGELFF.

The rearrangement links TRBV19 to TRBJ2-1, with TRBD2 matching over 8 bases. The CDR3 consists of 15 residues. V lost 6 bases and J lost 6; bases outside the gene matches: 10. Per the germline V gene, CDR1 is LNHDA and CDR2 is SQIVND (reference sequence). CDR3 sequence reads: CASSPGGRKINEQFF. DNA of the CDR3: TGTGCCAGTAGCCCCGGCGGGAGGAAGATCAATGAGCAGTTCTTC.

The V and J genes are TRBV28 and TRBJ1-4, with unresolved D. The CDR3 loop spans 14 amino acids. Trimming removed 4 bases at V and 8 bases at J, with 14 bases between. Germline lookup yields CDR1 MDHEN and CDR2 SYDVKM. The CDR3 loop is CASSSYQAPEKLFF. The CDR3 coding sequence is TGTGCCAGCAGTTCCTACCAGGCCCCCGAAAAACTGTTTTTT.

The chain carries TRBV27 and TRBJ2-6; 12 bases align to TRBD2. V dropped 3 bases and J dropped 1; count of bases not matched to a gene: 10. Germline-derived CDR1 and CDR2 are MNHEY and SMNVEV (reference sequence). The CDR3 length is 20 residues. CDR3 nucleotide sequence: TGTGCCAGCAGTTTCGTTTCGACTAGCGGGAGAATTTCTGGGGCCAACGTCCTGACTTTC. This gives the protein CASSFVSTSGRISGANVLTF.

This chain connects TRBV5-1 to TRBJ1-1; weak D call: TRBD1 (5 bases). V was pared by 2 bases and J by 3 bases, with 14 bases between. Germline-derived CDR1 and CDR2 are SGHRS and YFSETQ. The CDR3 has 15 residues. The CDR3: CASSFRMGEDTEAFF. In DNA form, the CDR3 reads TGCGCCAGCAGCTTCCGAATGGGGGAGGACACTGAAGCTTTCTTT.

The gene calls are TRBV7-8 and TRBJ2-5; 15 positions match TRBD2. Germline loops: CDR1 SGHVS, CDR2 FQNEAQ. CDR3 length equals 18 residues. With V trimmed by 0 bases and J by 4 bases, 6 bases remained unmatched. The CDR3 coding sequence is TGTGCCAGCAGCTTAGCCGGGGGGACTAGCGGGAGGACAGAGACCCAGTACTTC. Translation: CASSLAGGTSGRTETQYF.

This clone has just one count. V and J are TRBV5-1 and TRBJ2-3, with 8 bases identical to TRBD2. The V gene end was trimmed by 3 bases and the J gene end by 3 bases; junction bases not matched to a gene: 3. Per the germline V gene, CDR1 is SGHRS and CDR2 is YFSETQ. The length of the CDR3 is 14 residues. The CDR3 sequence: CASSWTSRTDTQYF. CDR3 coding DNA: TGCGCCAGCAGCTGGACTAGCCGGACAGATACGCAGTATTTT.

The V call is TRBV5-5, the J call TRBJ1-5, with 12 bases that match TRBD1. J was trimmed by 6 bases and V by 3 bases; bases with no gene match: 10. Germline-derived CDR1 and CDR2 are SGHKS and YYEKEE (reference sequence). This CDR3 has 17 residues. CDR3 region: CASSWFPGQGATQPQHF. In DNA, the CDR3 is TGTGCCAGCAGCTGGTTTCCGGGACAGGGGGCGACTCAGCCCCAGCATTTT.

CDR3: CASSVSGAASSYNEQFF. CDR3 coding DNA: TGTGCCAGCAGCGTTTCAGGAGCGGCGAGCTCCTACAATGAGCAGTTCTTC. The gene calls are TRBV9 and TRBJ2-1, with D possibly matching TRBD2 (5 bases). The CDR3 is 17 amino acids. Per the germline V gene, CDR1 is SGDLS and CDR2 is YYNGEE. Trimming removed 2 bases at V and 0 bases at J, with 15 bases between.

This clone was counted once. This rearrangement joins TRBV2 to TRBJ2-3, with no clear D. Germline assignment: CDR1 SNHLY and CDR2 FYNNEI. CDR3 length equals 13 residues. The V end was cut by 1 base, the J end by 4 bases, with 6 bases between. The CDR3 coding sequence is TGTGCCAGCAGTGAAGATCCAGCAGATACGCAGTATTTT. Translation: CASSEDPADTQYF. The entire variable domain, with the rest obtained from reference TRBV2 and TRBJ2-3, is as follows: EPEVTQTPSHQVTQMGQEVILRCVPISNHLYFYWYRQILGQKVEFLVSFYNNEISEKSEIFDDQFSVERPDGSNFTLKIRSTKLEDSAMYFCASSEDPADTQYFGPGTRLTVL.

Note on this clone: The junction departs from the called germline gene at one end, perhaps through a read error. CDR3 sequence: CSSSLDYPEGFF. The CDR3 nucleotides are TGTTCCAGCAGCTTAGATTACCCCGAGGGGTTCTTC. This chain links TRBV7-9 with TRBJ2-1; D is possibly TRBD2 (5 bases). Germline V gives CDR1 SEHNR, CDR2 FQNEAQ (reference sequence). The CDR3 runs to 12 residues.

J is TRBJ2-1 and V is TRBV5-1; TRBD2 might be the D (6 bases). This CDR3 contains 16 residues. V was pared by 7 bases and J by 3 bases, with 20 bases between. Germline lookup yields CDR1 SGHRS and CDR2 YFSETQ. CDR3 residues: CASRPEWGGVYNEQFF. CDR3 sequence (DNA): TGCGCCAGCCGCCCGGAGTGGGGCGGGGTCTACAATGAGCAGTTCTTC.

The rearrangement uses TRBV28 and TRBJ2-6, with D possibly matching TRBD2 (6 bases). Germline CDR1 reads MDHEN; CDR2 reads SYDVKM. The ends were cut back, 8 bases at V and 2 bases at J, with 13 bases in the middle. This CDR3 has 15 residues. The CDR3 region is CASLNGGTGANVLTF. The CDR3 coding sequence is TGTGCCAGCCTCAACGGGGGTACTGGGGCCAACGTCCTGACTTTC.

This clone was found once. J is TRBJ1-1 and V is TRBV6-5; the D is unclear. This CDR3 comprises 13 residues. With 4 bases removed from V and 5 bases from J, the gap between germline ends came to 11 bases. CDR1 is MNHEY, CDR2 SVGAGI, per germline. The CDR3 reads CASSFLSGTEAFF. The DNA for the CDR3 is TGTGCCAGCAGTTTTCTCTCGGGGACTGAAGCTTTCTTT.

Only a few counts were recorded for this clone. The genes are TRBV25-1 and TRBJ2-1; D remains ambiguous. This CDR3 is 14 amino acids long. Germline assignment: CDR1 MGHDK and CDR2 SYGVNS. V shed 9 bases and J shed 0 bases, with 12 bases lying between them. CDR3: CASRLAGSYNEQFF. CDR3 sequence (DNA): TGTGCCAGTAGACTTGCCGGCTCCTACAATGAGCAGTTCTTC.

V is TRBV19 and J is TRBJ2-7; 11 bases align to TRBD2. Unmatched junction bases numbered 6, after V lost 3 bases and J lost 5 bases. Germline CDR1 and CDR2: LNHDA and SQIVND (reference sequence). The CDR3 is 15 residues long. The CDR3 coding sequence is TGTGCCAGTAGTATCACTAGCGGGAGCCGGAACGAGCAGTACTTC. It codes for CASSITSGSRNEQYF.

This chain uses TRBV5-1 with TRBJ1-2; D remains ambiguous. Germline V gene lookup returns CDR1 SGHRS and CDR2 YFSETQ. Trimming shortened V by 0 bases and J by 6 bases, and 12 bases separated the two germline ends. This CDR3 comprises 14 residues. Written as DNA, the CDR3 is TGCGCCAGCAGCTTGGATCCCGAGGTCGATGGCTACACCTTC. Amino acid sequence: CASSLDPEVDGYTF. The whole variable domain, filled in from reference TRBV5-1 and TRBJ1-2, reads KAGVTQTPRYLIKTRGQQVTLSCSPISGHRSVSWYQQTPGQGLQFLFEYFSETQRNKGNFPGRFSGRQFSNSRSEMNVSTLELGDSALYLCASSLDPEVDGYTFGSGTRLTVV.

The chain links TRBV27 to TRBJ2-7, with 8 bases aligning to TRBD2. Germline CDR1 reads MNHEY; CDR2 reads SMNVEV (reference sequence). The V segment lost 3 bases and the J segment 5 bases; nucleotides outside the gene matches: 9. The CDR3 has 15 residues. In DNA, the CDR3 is TGTGCCAGCAGTTTTTACAGCGGGAGTCTGAACGAGCAGTACTTC. Translating it yields CASSFYSGSLNEQYF.

The rearrangement uses TRBV6-1 and TRBJ2-2; tentative D call: TRBD2 (6 bases). Trimming removed 11 bases from V and 4 bases from J, with 17 bases in between. CDR1 and CDR2 from the germline V gene are MNHNS and SASEGT. The CDR3 runs to 14 residues. The CDR3 DNA sequence: TGTGCCCACATCTCAGGGACTCCCACCGGGGAGCTGTTTTTT. Residues: CAHISGTPTGELFF.